This record covers a single TCR beta chain. The DNA ends 3 residues before the CDR3 does, and the rest of the CDR3 is filled in from the germline J gene. The data originate from a study of T cells in women clearing cervical HPV infection. The CDR3 has 16 residues. Germline V lookup: CDR1 SGHVS, CDR2 FQNEAQ. V gave up 4 bases and J gave up 2 bases, with 17 bases separating them. Produced via immunoSEQ multiplex PCR; TCRdb's table is partial and in-frame only. The table gives roughly 40,000 clones; the top ten clones make up around 4.7% of it. The receptor's source is a woman aged 18 to 75 with a cervical HPV16 infection that either progressed to CIN3+ or cleared (not recorded which). Sample: blood buffy coat. This chain uses TRBV7-8 with TRBJ2-5; a possible D gene is TRBD2 (5 bases). The CDR3 spells CASSSNLDWIQETQYF. Partial CDR3 DNA: TGTGCCAGCAGCTCGAATCTGGACTGGATTCAAGAGACC.